The 6 T cell receptor beta chains reported below all come from one sample, sequenced in a study of cytomegalovirus exposure and HLA in healthy donors. It was with 60 Vbeta and 13 Jbeta primers that the PCR ran. Only in-frame clones appear in the TCRdb table, and some are missing; sequencing was by immunoSEQ multiplex PCR. The data show roughly 200,000 clones, roughly an eighth seen once. The sequencing input was PBMCs. These receptors all come from a man over 45 in good health and CMV-seropositive.

The CDR3 region is CAIPEGANTGELFF. CDR3 nucleotides: TGTGCCATCCCTGAAGGGGCGAACACCGGGGAGCTGTTTTTT. The chain couples TRBV7-2 to TRBJ2-2, with a possible D match to TRBD1 (5 bases). This CDR3 has 14 amino acids. V dropped 10 bases and J dropped 0 bases, with 12 bases sitting between them. CDR1 is SGHTA and CDR2 is FQGNSA in the germline V gene. Using reference TRBV7-2 and TRBJ2-2 for the parts outside the CDR3, the full variable domain is GAGVSQSPSNKVTEKGKDVELRCDPISGHTALYWYRQSLGQGLEFLIYFQGNSAPDKSGLPSDRFSAERTGGSVSTLTIQRTQQEDSAVYLCAIPEGANTGELFFGEGSRLTVL.

This clone has a handful of counts. The rearrangement links TRBV9 to TRBJ2-3, with TRBD2 identical over 7 bases. Per germline, CDR1 SGDLS and CDR2 YYNGEE. V lost 5 bases, J lost 4 bases, and 4 bases stayed unmatched. The CDR3 loop spans 13 amino acids. CDR3 DNA sequence: TGTGCCAGCAGTATGGGGGGGTCAGATACGCAGTATTTT. As protein: CASSMGGSDTQYF.

This clone showed up just a few times. The chain joins TRBV30 to TRBJ2-7; tentatively, D is TRBD1 (6 bases). Germline V gene sequence: CDR1 GTSNPN, CDR2 SVGIG (reference sequence). Trimming stripped 1 base from V and 0 bases from J, with 16 bases between. The CDR3 totals 16 residues. The CDR3 sequence: CAWSGLTGLSSYEQYF. CDR3 nucleotides: TGTGCCTGGAGTGGATTGACAGGACTGAGCTCCTACGAGCAGTACTTC.

The chain links TRBV30 to TRBJ2-7, with 7 positions matching TRBD1. From germline, CDR1 is GTSNPN and CDR2 SVGIG (reference sequence). This CDR3 is 12 amino acids long. V was clipped by 7 bases and J by 2 bases; unmatched bases: 5. The CDR3 nucleotides are TGTGCCTCCCACAGGGGCCCCTACGAGCAGTACTTC. The encoded protein is CASHRGPYEQYF. Variable domain in full (rest from reference TRBV30 and TRBJ2-7): SQTIHQWPATLVQPVGSPLSLECTVEGTSNPNLYWYRQAAGRGLQLLFYSVGIGQISSEVPQNLSASRPQDRQFILSSKKLLLSDSGFYLCASHRGPYEQYFGPGTRLTVT.

This chain joins TRBV2 and TRBJ2-2; 8 bases are a match to TRBD1. J lost 1 base, V lost 7 bases, and 8 bases had no gene match. The CDR3 covers 16 residues. Looked up from germline, CDR1 is SNHLY and CDR2 is FYNNEI. Here the CDR3 reads CASKAGGQGNTGELFF. CDR3 in DNA: TGTGCCAGCAAGGCCGGAGGACAGGGGAACACCGGGGAGCTGTTTTTT.

The CDR3 here is CASLQGGRLTDTQYF. CDR3 nucleotides: TGTGCCAGCCTACAGGGTGGACGTCTCACAGATACGCAGTATTTT. The gene calls are TRBV2 and TRBJ2-3; a possible D gene is TRBD1 (6 bases). Trimming shortened V by 8 bases and J by 2 bases, and 17 bases separated the two germline ends. The CDR3 runs to 15 residues. CDR1 is SNHLY and CDR2 is FYNNEI in the germline V gene.